This is a list of T cell receptor beta chains from one sample in a study of T cell responses to AZD1222 COVID-19 vaccine. Produced via immunoSEQ multiplex PCR; TCRdb's table is partial and in-frame only. Among 70,000 to 85,000 clones, about 80% were seen once, and the ten largest hold 1.3%. This material consisted of peripheral blood, taken 28 days after the second AZD1222 dose. Receptors originate from an adult who received the AZD1222 COVID-19 vaccine. The CDR3 runs from the conserved cysteine through the conserved F or W. D genes are given only for firm matches. Size is omitted from some rows. Given values are once, few, many or a class for expanded clones.

J gene | clone size | V gene | D gene | CDR3 DNA | CDR3 protein
TRBJ2-1 | . | TRBV9 | TRBD2 | TGTGCCAGCAGCGTAGCTCCCACTAGCGGGAGCGATGAGCAGTTCTTC | CASSVAPTSGSDEQFF
TRBJ2-1 | . | TRBV19 | TRBD2 | TGTGCCAGTGCCCCGGGACTAGCGAGAAATGAGCAGTTCTTC | CASAPGLARNEQFF
TRBJ2-5 | . | TRBV5-1 | . | TGCGCCAGCAGCTTGGGTCAAGCAGGCGGAGTGGAGACCCAGTACTTC | CASSLGQAGGVETQYF
TRBJ2-3 | . | TRBV3-1/TRBV3-2 | TRBD2 | TGTGCCAGCAGCCAAGTAGCGGGAGTATCAGATACGCAGTATTTT | CASSQVAGVSDTQYF
TRBJ2-7 | . | TRBV28 | . | TGTGCCAGCAATAAATACAAGGATAACTACGAGCAGTACTTC | CASNKYKDNYEQYF
TRBJ2-1 | few | TRBV6-2/TRBV6-3 | . | TGTGCCAGCAGTTTTTGGGGGGACTCCTACAATGAGCAGTTCTTC | CASSFWGDSYNEQFF
TRBJ1-5 | . | TRBV11-2 | TRBD1 | TGTGCCAGCAGCTTGGGACCGGGACAGAATCAGCCCCAGCATTTT | CASSLGPGQNQPQHF
TRBJ2-1 | medium-sized | TRBV27 | . | TGTGCCAGCAGTCTCAGAGACTACAATGAGCAGTTCTTC | CASSLRDYNEQFF
TRBJ1-1 | . | TRBV4-3 | . | TGCGCCAGCAGCCAAGATTTCACTGAAGCTTTCTTT | CASSQDFTEAFF
TRBJ1-2 | . | TRBV28 | . | TGTGCCAGCAGTTCGCCCAGGACAAGGGGCTACACCTTC | CASSSPRTRGYTF
TRBJ1-1 | . | TRBV25-1 | TRBD1 | TGTGCCAGCAGTGACTACGGACAGGGGGTTTCTAATGAAGCTTTCTTT | CASSDYGQGVSNEAFF
TRBJ1-1 | . | TRBV11-2 | . | TGTGCCAGCAGCGGCAACAGGGCTGAAGCTTTCTTT | CASSGNRAEAFF
TRBJ1-3 | . | TRBV13 | . | TGTGCCAGCAGCTCAAGAACCACGGTAAACGCGGGTGGAAACACCATATATTTT | CASSSRTTVNAGGNTIYF
TRBJ1-2 | . | TRBV28 | . | TGTGCCAGCAGTTTGAGGGATGGCTACACCTTC | CASSLRDGYTF
TRBJ2-1 | . | TRBV19 | TRBD2 | TGTGCCAGTAGTGGACGATTAGGGAAGCGGGAGAGGTCCTACAATGAGCAGTTCTTC | CASSGRLGKRERSYNEQFF
TRBJ2-1 | . | TRBV2 | TRBD2 | TGTGCCAGCAACGGAGACAGGACTAGCGGGAATTACAATGAGCAGTTCTTC | CASNGDRTSGNYNEQFF
TRBJ2-3 | . | TRBV30 | TRBD2 | TGTGCCTGGGGAGCGGGGGGCACAGATACGCAGTATTTT | CAWGAGGTDTQYF
TRBJ1-1 | . | TRBV7-9 | . | TGTGCCAGCAGCTTAGGGGGTCTGTCCACTGAAGCTTTCTTT | CASSLGGLSTEAFF
TRBJ1-5 | . | TRBV18 | TRBD1 | TGTGCCAGCTCACCGTGGGCGCAGGGGGCGAGTTCGAATCAGCCCCAGCATTTT | CASSPWAQGASSNQPQHF
TRBJ1-1 | few | TRBV19 | TRBD1 | TGTGCCAGTAGTACCTCCGGGACAGGGGCCGATGTAGCTTTCTTT | CASSTSGTGADVAFF
TRBJ2-7 | . | TRBV28 | . | TGTGCCAGCACCAACGTCGGGGCAGTTGGCTCCTACGAGCAGTACTTC | CASTNVGAVGSYEQYF
TRBJ2-5 | . | TRBV13 | . | TGTGCCAGCAGCTTAGGCCTCGCGGGGGCCCAAGAGACCCAGTACTTC | CASSLGLAGAQETQYF
TRBJ2-1 | . | TRBV7-9 | . | TGTGCCAGCAGCTTACTGGCTAGCTCTTCGTTGGATGAGCAGTTCTTC | CASSLLASSSLDEQFF
TRBJ1-5 | . | TRBV4-3 | . | TGCGCCAGCAGCCACGACGGGAATCAGCCCCAGCATTTT | CASSHDGNQPQHF
TRBJ1-5 | . | TRBV7-9 | . | TGTGCCAGCAGCCAGGGATCGGCGAGCAATCAGCCCCAGCATTTT | CASSQGSASNQPQHF
TRBJ2-3 | few | TRBV3-1/TRBV3-2 | TRBD2 | TGTGCCAGCAGCCATCCTCTAGCGGGACCATTGCCAGATACGCAGTATTTT | CASSHPLAGPLPDTQYF
TRBJ2-7 | . | TRBV4-2 | TRBD1 | TGTGCCAGCAGCCAAGATCGCATTGGACAGGGGACCTACGAGCAGTACTTC | CASSQDRIGQGTYEQYF
TRBJ1-1 | . | TRBV7-2 | . | TGTGCCAGCAGCTTAGTTCTGGGGATGGGGACTGAAGCTTTCTTT | CASSLVLGMGTEAFF
TRBJ2-3 | . | TRBV7-9 | TRBD2 | TGTGCCAGCAGCTTAGGCCTGACTAGCGGGAGTGCAGATACGCAGTATTTT | CASSLGLTSGSADTQYF
TRBJ1-4 | . | TRBV27 | . | TGTGCCAGCAGTCAAAGGGGGTGGGGAGCTAATGAAAAACTGTTTTTT | CASSQRGWGANEKLFF
TRBJ1-2 | . | TRBV9 | . | TGTGCCAGCAGCCCATCTCTCAGAGACTATGGCTACACCTTC | CASSPSLRDYGYTF
TRBJ2-5 | . | TRBV5-8 | . | TGTGCCAGCAGCGCTCCCCTCGTCGAGACCCAGTACTTC | CASSAPLVETQYF
TRBJ1-6 | . | TRBV5-1 | TRBD1 | TGCGCCAGCAGCGAGACCCGGGACAGGGACTCCTATAATTCACCCCTCCACTTT | CASSETRDRDSYNSPLHF
TRBJ1-1 | few | TRBV24-1 | . | TGTGCCACCAGTGATTTCCGAGACCACACTGAAGCTTTCTTT | CATSDFRDHTEAFF
TRBJ1-1 | . | TRBV5-4 | TRBD1 | TGTGCCAGCAACACCCAGGGGACAGGGTACACTGAAGCTTTCTTT | CASNTQGTGYTEAFF
TRBJ2-7 | . | TRBV6-2/TRBV6-3 | TRBD2 | TGTGCCAGCAGTTACGGAGGCTCTAGCGGGAGGGCCTACGAGCAGTACTTC | CASSYGGSSGRAYEQYF
TRBJ1-5 | . | TRBV7-2 | TRBD1 | TGTGCCAGCAGCTTAGTACAGGGGGCGAATCAGCCCCAGCATTTT | CASSLVQGANQPQHF
TRBJ1-4 | . | TRBV7-9 | . | TGTGCCAGCAGCTTCGGAGTTACTAATGAAAAACTGTTTTTT | CASSFGVTNEKLFF
TRBJ2-7 | . | TRBV7-8 | . | TGTGCCAGCACCTCCCCCCCGGGGGTCGGCGAGCAGTACTTC | CASTSPPGVGEQYF
TRBJ1-2 | . | TRBV28 | TRBD1 | TGTGCCAGCAGCCGACTCCTGTACGGGACAGGGGAGGGTGGCTACACCTTC | CASSRLLYGTGEGGYTF
TRBJ1-5 | . | TRBV27 | . | TGTGCCAGCAGTTTGGACGGCGATCAGCCCCAGCATTTT | CASSLDGDQPQHF
TRBJ1-2 | . | TRBV19 | . | TGTGCCAGTAAGGGGTCGGGGGGGCTGCGACCTGGCTACACCTTC | CASKGSGGLRPGYTF
TRBJ1-2 | . | TRBV30 | . | TGTGCCTGGATGCACAGGAGTGGGTCTGGCTACACCTTC | CAWMHRSGSGYTF
TRBJ1-2 | . | TRBV9 | . | TGTGCCAGCAGCGTAGATAGCGATCGAGTCTATGGCTACACCTTC | CASSVDSDRVYGYTF
TRBJ2-6 | . | TRBV5-6 | . | TGTGCCAGCAGCTTGGTTGGACGGAACTCTGAGGCCAACGTCCTGACTTTC | CASSLVGRNSEANVLTF
TRBJ1-2 | few | TRBV7-9 | . | TGTGCCAGCAGCTTAGCGACAGTCTATGGCTACACCTTC | CASSLATVYGYTF
TRBJ2-7 | once | TRBV7-2 | . | TGTGCCAGCAGCTTAGGGACGGCGACCTACGAGCAGTACTTC | CASSLGTATYEQYF
TRBJ1-4 | . | TRBV19 | TRBD1 | TGTGCCAGTAGTACGCCCTCAGGGGGCTCGGGTGGTAATGAAAAACTGTTTTTT | CASSTPSGGSGGNEKLFF
TRBJ2-7 | once | TRBV15 | TRBD2 | TGTGCCACCAGCAGATTACTAGCGGGAGGAGACGAGCAGTACTTC | CATSRLLAGGDEQYF
TRBJ2-3 | once | TRBV5-1 | . | TGCGCCAGCACAAACCAGGGGACCACCACAGATACGCAGTATTTT | CASTNQGTTTDTQYF
TRBJ1-6 | . | TRBV19 | . | TGTGCCAGTAACATCGGGGGGGCGAAGAATTCACCCCTCCACTTT | CASNIGGAKNSPLHF